These T cell receptor beta chains were read from a single sample in a study of human T cells and chemical hapten exposure. TCRdb re-analysed the RACE reads in MiXCR, keeping a single row per CDR3 protein. Of 90,000 to 120,000 distinct CDR3 sequences in the sample, approximately 11% were seen once. The sequencing here drew on whole blood, taken in connection with sensitization to the hapten diphenylcyclopropenone (DPC). These receptors came from a woman aged 40 to 50 with alopecia areata. Some clones in this sample may be carry-over from other donors' samples. CDR3s include the opening cysteine and the closing phenylalanine or tryptophan. The order of the fields is D gene, V gene, clone size, J gene, CDR3 DNA, CDR3 protein. The D gene is left open where the match is weak. Some rows mark clone size as missing; the rest say once, few, many or name a class of expanded clone.

>.|TRBV7-7|few|TRBJ1-6
TGTGCTAGCAGCCGGGACGTTAATTCACCCCTCCACTTT
CASSRDVNSPLHF
>.|TRBV7-3|.|TRBJ1-1
TGTGCCAGCAGCCAACCCGGAGGGGGCACTGAAGCTTTCTTT
CASSQPGGGTEAFF
>TRBD2|TRBV28|many|TRBJ2-7
TGTGCCTCAACGGGGGGCGCAGCGGGAGGGCCCCACGAGCAGTACTTC
CASTGGAAGGPHEQYF
>.|TRBV15|few|TRBJ2-1
TGTGCCACGGGTAGAAATGAGCAGTTCTTC
CATGRNEQFF
>.|TRBV5-4|many|TRBJ2-6
TGTGCCAGCAGCTTCGTCCAGAGTCTTAAAAGCAACGTCCTGACTTTC
CASSFVQSLKSNVLTF
>.|TRBV29-1|.|TRBJ1-1
TGCAGCGGTTCAGGGTGGAGCACTGAAGCTTTCTTT
CSGSGWSTEAFF
>TRBD1|TRBV7-8|many|TRBJ1-2
TGTGCCAGCAGCTCAGGAGGGGGCGGTGATGGCTACACCTTC
CASSSGGGGDGYTF
>.|TRBV28|many|TRBJ2-5
TGTGCCAGCAGTTTACAAGGCTCCCGGACCCAAGAGACCCAGTACTTC
CASSLQGSRTQETQYF
>.|TRBV12-5|.|TRBJ1-1
TGTGCTAGTGGTTTGCGTCGGGACACGGCTTTCTTT
CASGLRRDTAFF
>.|TRBV4-2|.|TRBJ2-5
TGTGCCAGCAGCCTGACCACGCAGAGTCCCCAAGAGACCCAGTACTTC
CASSLTTQSPQETQYF
>TRBD2|TRBV27|many|TRBJ2-1
TGTGCCAGCAGTCCGGGACTAGCGGGGGCCGTCAATGAGCAGTTCTTC
CASSPGLAGAVNEQFF
>TRBD1|TRBV5-8|.|TRBJ1-5
TGTGCCAGCAGCTTCCGGACAGGGGGCTACTATAGCAATCAGCCCCAGCATTTT
CASSFRTGGYYSNQPQHF
>TRBD1|TRBV12-3/TRBV12-4|many|TRBJ1-5
TGTGCCAGCAGCACGACAGGGGGCGGCCAGCCCCAGCATTTT
CASSTTGGGQPQHF
>.|TRBV29-1|few|TRBJ1-1
TGCAGCGTTGCCCGTTCTGAGAGTACTGAAGCTTTCTTT
CSVARSESTEAFF
>.|TRBV25-1|many|TRBJ1-1
TGTGCCAGCACCTTGGGTCTGGGCACTGAAGCTTTCTTT
CASTLGLGTEAFF
>.|TRBV11-2|many|TRBJ2-5
TGTGCCAGCAGAGGACACCGGCAAGAGACCCAGTACTTC
CASRGHRQETQYF
>.|TRBV5-1|many|TRBJ2-5
TGCGCCAGCAGCTCTACCCTGGGGGAGACCCAGTACTTC
CASSSTLGETQYF
>TRBD1|TRBV11-3|few|TRBJ2-1
TGTGCCAGCAGCCCCGGCGGGACAGGGGGCAAGAATGAGCAGTTCTTC
CASSPGGTGGKNEQFF
>.|TRBV11-2|few|TRBJ1-2
TGTGCCAGCAGCTTTATGGGGACGGCGGCAAATGGCTACACCTTC
CASSFMGTAANGYTF
>.|TRBV14|few|TRBJ1-2
TGTGCCAGCCGTATCTCGGGAGCTAACTATGGCTACACCTTC
CASRISGANYGYTF
>.|TRBV9|many|TRBJ2-5
TGTGCCAGCAGCGTACGGGGACACCAAGAGACCCAGTACTTC
CASSVRGHQETQYF
>TRBD2|TRBV20-1|many|TRBJ2-3
TGCAGTGCCCGAAAGACACTAGCGGGAGACACAGATACGCAGTATTTT
CSARKTLAGDTDTQYF
>TRBD1|TRBV5-5|many|TRBJ1-1
TGTGCCAGCACCCCGACTGGACAGGGTCGGACTGAAGCTTTCTTT
CASTPTGQGRTEAFF
>.|TRBV19|.|TRBJ2-1
TGTGCCAGTGACGGCAGCTCCTACAATGAGCAGTTCTTC
CASDGSSYNEQFF
>TRBD2|TRBV6-2/TRBV6-3|many|TRBJ2-1
TGTGCCAGCAGCCCTACTAGCGGGGGTTACAATGAGCAGTTCTTC
CASSPTSGGYNEQFF
>TRBD2|TRBV12-3/TRBV12-4|.|TRBJ2-3
TGTGCCAGCAGTTTAAAGTTAGCGGGGGCAGATACGCAGTATTTT
CASSLKLAGADTQYF
>.|TRBV19|few|TRBJ2-2
TGTGCCAGTAGGCGGAGCACCGGGGAGCTGTTTTTT
CASRRSTGELFF
>.|TRBV4-3|.|TRBJ2-7
TGCGCCAGCAGCCTTGGTCACGACGGCTACGAGCAGTACTTC
CASSLGHDGYEQYF
>.|TRBV30|many|TRBJ1-2
TGTGCCTGGAAGCAGGGTTACGGCTACACCTTC
CAWKQGYGYTF
>.|TRBV2|many|TRBJ2-5
TGTGCCAGCAGTGAAGCGCGGAACCAAGAGACCCAGTACTTC
CASSEARNQETQYF
>TRBD2|TRBV6-4|few|TRBJ2-3
TGTGCCAGCAGTGTTGCGGGGGGGACCGCAGATACGCAGTATTTT
CASSVAGGTADTQYF
>.|TRBV20-1|many|TRBJ2-5
TGCAGTGCTAGAGTATCGCCGCGGGAGACCCAGTACTTC
CSARVSPRETQYF
>TRBD2|TRBV9|few|TRBJ2-6
TGTGCCAGCAGCGCCACTAGCGGCTCTGGGGCCAACGTCCTGACTTTC
CASSATSGSGANVLTF
>TRBD1|TRBV27|many|TRBJ2-1
TGTGCCAGCAGTCCCCGACAGGGGATGAGCTCCTACAATGAGCAGTTCTTC
CASSPRQGMSSYNEQFF
>.|TRBV14|many|TRBJ1-2
TGTGCCAGCAGCCAAGAAGGGTTCCGCTATGGCTACACCTTC
CASSQEGFRYGYTF
>.|TRBV25-1|few|TRBJ2-1
TGTGCCAGCAGTGGTTCTGGCCTAGGTCGTAGGAATGAGCAGTTCTTC
CASSGSGLGRRNEQFF
>.|TRBV20-1|few|TRBJ2-3
TGCAGTGCTCTAAGGACAATCACAGATACGCAGTATTTT
CSALRTITDTQYF
>.|TRBV12-3/TRBV12-4|many|TRBJ1-2
TGTGCCAGCAGTTTGACTCCCGGGACGGATAACTATGGCTACACCTTC
CASSLTPGTDNYGYTF
>TRBD1|TRBV30|many|TRBJ1-1
TGTGCCTGGAGTCCAGGGACAGGGGATACCACTGAAGCTTTCTTT
CAWSPGTGDTTEAFF
>TRBD2|TRBV6-5|.|TRBJ2-7
TGTGCCAGCAGTCGGGGACTAGCCTCCTACGAGCAGTACTTC
CASSRGLASYEQYF
>TRBD1|TRBV7-6|.|TRBJ1-2
TGTGCCAGCAGCTCCAGGGAGGACACAGGGGCCCCCTACACCTTC
CASSSREDTGAPYTF
>.|TRBV6-5|.|TRBJ2-5
TGTGCCAGCAGCGGGCGCCTAGGAGAGACCCAGTACTTC
CASSGRLGETQYF
>TRBD2|TRBV4-1|.|TRBJ2-4
TGCGCCAGCAGCCAAGATGACCTAGCGGGGGGGGAAGCCCTAGCCAAAAACATTCAGTACTTC
CASSQDDLAGGEALAKNIQYF
>TRBD2|TRBV12-3/TRBV12-4|.|TRBJ2-5
TGTGCCAGCAGCCAGGGAGCGGGACTGGGGGAAGAGACCCAGTACTTC
CASSQGAGLGEETQYF
>.|TRBV6-2/TRBV6-3|few|TRBJ1-2
TGTGCCAGCAGTTACGTGGGGGGAGATTCTGGCTACACCTTC
CASSYVGGDSGYTF
>.|TRBV18|many|TRBJ2-7
TGTGCCAGCTCACCAACAAGGCCCCAGCCGGAGCAGTACTTC
CASSPTRPQPEQYF
>TRBD1|TRBV6-2/TRBV6-3|few|TRBJ2-1
TGTGCCAGCAGTCGGACAGGAGGTAGCATTGAGCAGTTCTTC
CASSRTGGSIEQFF
>.|TRBV20-1|few|TRBJ2-2
TGCAGTGCTAGAGATCTGGCCGTAGGCACCGGGGAGCTGTTTTTT
CSARDLAVGTGELFF
>.|TRBV7-9|.|TRBJ1-6
TGTGCCAGCAGCTTTGGACAGCAGAATTCACCCCTCCACTTT
CASSFGQQNSPLHF
>.|TRBV29-1|.|TRBJ2-1
TGCAGCGTTGGGGGGACCCTGAAGATCAATGAGCAGTTCTTC
CSVGGTLKINEQFF